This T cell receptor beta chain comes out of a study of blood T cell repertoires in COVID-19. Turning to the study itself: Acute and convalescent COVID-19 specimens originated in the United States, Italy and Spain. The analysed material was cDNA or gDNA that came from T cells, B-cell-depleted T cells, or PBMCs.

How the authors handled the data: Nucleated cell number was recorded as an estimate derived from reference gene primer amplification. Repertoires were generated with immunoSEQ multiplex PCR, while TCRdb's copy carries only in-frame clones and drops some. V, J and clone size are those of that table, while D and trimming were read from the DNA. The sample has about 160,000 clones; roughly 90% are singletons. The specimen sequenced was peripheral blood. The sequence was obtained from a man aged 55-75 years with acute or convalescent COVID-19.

In DNA form, the CDR3 reads TGTGCCAGCAGCGTAGGTCTAGAGGGTTCGACAGATACGCAGTATTTT. Amino acid sequence: CASSVGLEGSTDTQYF. The rearrangement joins TRBV9 to TRBJ2-3, with D maybe TRBD2 (5 bases). With 0 bases removed from V and 3 bases from J, the gap between germline ends came to 14 bases. From germline, CDR1 is SGDLS and CDR2 YYNGEE. This CDR3 region has 16 residues.